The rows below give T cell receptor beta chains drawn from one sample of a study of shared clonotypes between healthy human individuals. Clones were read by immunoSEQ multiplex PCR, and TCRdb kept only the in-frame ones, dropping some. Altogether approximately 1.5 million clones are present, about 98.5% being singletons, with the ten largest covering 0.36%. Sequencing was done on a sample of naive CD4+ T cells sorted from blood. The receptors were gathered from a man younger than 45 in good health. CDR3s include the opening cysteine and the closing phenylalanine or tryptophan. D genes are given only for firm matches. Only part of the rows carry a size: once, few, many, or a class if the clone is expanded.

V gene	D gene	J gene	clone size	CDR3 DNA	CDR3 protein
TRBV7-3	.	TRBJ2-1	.	TGTGCCAGCAGCTTTAGAAGAAATGAGCAGTTCTTC	CASSFRRNEQFF
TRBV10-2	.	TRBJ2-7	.	TGCGCCAGCAGTGAGTCCCCAGGACAGCCCTACGAGCAGTACTTC	CASSESPGQPYEQYF
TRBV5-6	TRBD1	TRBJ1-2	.	TGTGCCAGCAGCTCCGGGACAGGGGGCTATGGCTACACCTTC	CASSSGTGGYGYTF
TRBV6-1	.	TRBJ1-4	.	TGTGCCAGCAGTGAATTCCCGACGGGCGAAAAACTGTTTTTT	CASSEFPTGEKLFF
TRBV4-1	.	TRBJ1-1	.	TGCGCCAGCAGCCGAAGCCGAGAGCAATTGAACACTGAAGCTTTCTTT	CASSRSREQLNTEAFF
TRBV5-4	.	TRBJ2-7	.	TGTGCCAGCAGCGGTCGGGACTCCTACGAGCAGTACTTC	CASSGRDSYEQYF
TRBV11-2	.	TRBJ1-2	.	TGTGCCAGCAGCTTAAAAGGCCATGGCTACACCTTC	CASSLKGHGYTF
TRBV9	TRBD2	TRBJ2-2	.	TGTGCCAGCAGCGTAGCTCTAGCGGGAGGCCCCACCGGGGAGCTGTTTTTT	CASSVALAGGPTGELFF
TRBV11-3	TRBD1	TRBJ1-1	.	TGTGCCAGCAGCCCGGGACAGGGTAGGGGTGACACTGAAGCTTTCTTT	CASSPGQGRGDTEAFF
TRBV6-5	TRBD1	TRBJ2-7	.	TGTGCCAGCAGACGGACAGGGGGCGAGACCTACGAGCAGTACTTC	CASRRTGGETYEQYF
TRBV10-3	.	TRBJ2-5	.	TGTGCCATCAGGCCCGGGACTCCCCGGGATCCTCGTCAAGAGACCCAGTACTTC	CAIRPGTPRDPRQETQYF
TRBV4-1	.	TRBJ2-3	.	TGCGCCAGCAGCCAAGGTAATCGCGGGGATACGCAGTATTTT	CASSQGNRGDTQYF
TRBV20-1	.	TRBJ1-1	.	TGCAGTGCTAGAGATTATGACCAAATTTACTTT	CSARDYDQIYF
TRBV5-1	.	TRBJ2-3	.	TGCGCCAGCAGCTTCGGGGCGCTGCAGCGGACAGATACGCAGTATTTT	CASSFGALQRTDTQYF
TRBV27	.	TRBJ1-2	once	TGTGCCAGCAGTTTCCGGGCCACCTATGGCTACACCTTC	CASSFRATYGYTF
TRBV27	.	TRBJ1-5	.	TGTGCCAGCAGTTCCAGGCCAAATCAGCCCCAGCATTTT	CASSSRPNQPQHF
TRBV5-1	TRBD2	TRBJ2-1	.	TGCGCCAGCAGCTCGGGACTAGCGGGAGGCAATGAGCAGTTCTTC	CASSSGLAGGNEQFF
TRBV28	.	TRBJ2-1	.	TGTGCCAGCAGTCAGCTCCTGGGCGGAGCCAACAATGAGCAGTTCTTC	CASSQLLGGANNEQFF
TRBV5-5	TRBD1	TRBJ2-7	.	TGTGCCAGCAGCTCGGGACAGTGGAACTACGAGCAGTACTTC	CASSSGQWNYEQYF
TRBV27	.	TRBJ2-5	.	TGTGCCAGCAGTTTATCTGCTAGAGAGACCCAGTACTTC	CASSLSARETQYF
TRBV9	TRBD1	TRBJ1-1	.	TGTGCCAGCAGTCCCCCCGGGGGACAGGGGAGCACTGAAGCTTTCTTT	CASSPPGGQGSTEAFF
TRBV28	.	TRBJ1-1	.	TGTGCCAGCAGGGCAGGGGCCCAAGCTTTCTTT	CASRAGAQAFF
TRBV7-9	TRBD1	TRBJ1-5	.	TGTGCCAGCAGCCTGGGACAGGGTAGCAATCAGCCCCAGCATTTT	CASSLGQGSNQPQHF
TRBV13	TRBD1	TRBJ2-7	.	TGTGCCAGCAGCCGCGGACAGGGGGTTGCCTACGAGCAGTACTTC	CASSRGQGVAYEQYF
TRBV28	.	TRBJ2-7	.	TGTGCCAGCAGCCCCCCATCTAGGCCGATCTCCTACGAGCAGTACTTC	CASSPPSRPISYEQYF
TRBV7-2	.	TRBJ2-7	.	TGTGCCAGCAGCTTTGCCAGCTCCTACGAGCAGTACTTC	CASSFASSYEQYF
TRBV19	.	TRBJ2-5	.	TGTGCCAGTAGAGATCAGGGAAGGGAGACCCAGTACTTC	CASRDQGRETQYF
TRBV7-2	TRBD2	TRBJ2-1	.	TGTGCCAGCAGCCTTCTAGCGGGAGGTACCTACAATGAGCAGTTCTTC	CASSLLAGGTYNEQFF
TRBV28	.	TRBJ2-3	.	TGTGCCAGCAAACTTAGCACAGATACGCAGTATTTT	CASKLSTDTQYF
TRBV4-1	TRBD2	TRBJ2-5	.	TGCGCCAGCAGCCAATGGTGGCGGGGGGCCGGACAAGAGACCCAGTACTTC	CASSQWWRGAGQETQYF
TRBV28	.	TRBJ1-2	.	TGTGCCAGCAGTTTCTGGGCTGACTATGGCTACACCTTC	CASSFWADYGYTF
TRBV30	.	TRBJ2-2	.	TGTGCCTGGAGGGGGCCCACAGGGACCCTCCTATACACCGGGGAGCTGTTTTTT	CAWRGPTGTLLYTGELFF
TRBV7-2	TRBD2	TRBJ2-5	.	TGTGCCGGCGGGATAGCGGGGGACCAAGAGACCCAGTACTTC	CAGGIAGDQETQYF
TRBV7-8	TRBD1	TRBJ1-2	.	TGTGCCAGCAGCCGTACGACAGGGCTTGGCTATGGCTACACCTTC	CASSRTTGLGYGYTF
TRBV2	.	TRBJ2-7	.	TGTGCCAGCAGGGGGGACTTGAGCTCCTACGAGCAGTACTTC	CASRGDLSSYEQYF
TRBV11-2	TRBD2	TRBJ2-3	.	TGTGCCAGCAGCCCCCTTAGCGGGAGCGGGGATACGCAGTATTTT	CASSPLSGSGDTQYF
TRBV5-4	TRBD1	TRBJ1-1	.	TGTGCCAGCAGCCCGCTGGGACAGGGCGGAACTGAAGCTTTCTTT	CASSPLGQGGTEAFF
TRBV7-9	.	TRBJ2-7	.	TGTGCCAGCAGCCCAAATGAGGGCCGTTCCTACGAGCAGTACTTC	CASSPNEGRSYEQYF
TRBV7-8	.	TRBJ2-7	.	TGTGCCAGCAGCCGGGGACTCCCAGGACGCTACGAGCAGTACTTC	CASSRGLPGRYEQYF
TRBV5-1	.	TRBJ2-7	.	TGCGCCAGCAGCGGTTCACCTCGGACGGCAGTCGCCTACGAGCAGTACTTC	CASSGSPRTAVAYEQYF
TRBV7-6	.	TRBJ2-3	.	TGTGCCAGCAGCCCTGCCGATACGCAGTATTTT	CASSPADTQYF
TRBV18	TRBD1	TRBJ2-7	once	TGTGCCAGCTCGAGGGACAGGGCAGAAGAGCAGTACTTC	CASSRDRAEEQYF
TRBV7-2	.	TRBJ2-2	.	TGTGCCAGCACCCTGGGGTGGGCAACCGGGGAGCTGTTTTTT	CASTLGWATGELFF
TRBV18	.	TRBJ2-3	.	TGTGCCAGCTCACCACCCGAGGGCACGCAGTATTTT	CASSPPEGTQYF
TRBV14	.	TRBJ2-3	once	TGTGCCAGCAGCCCCTCACGAAGCACAGATACGCAGTATTTT	CASSPSRSTDTQYF
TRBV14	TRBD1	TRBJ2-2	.	TGTGCCAGCAGCCCAGGGGGCGAACCCGGGGAGCTGTTTTTT	CASSPGGEPGELFF
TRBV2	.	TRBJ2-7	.	TGTGCCAGCAGTACCAGGGTTGGGGAGCAGTACTTC	CASSTRVGEQYF
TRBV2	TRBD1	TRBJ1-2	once	TGTGCCAGCAGTGAAGAGGGGGCCTATGGCTACACCTTC	CASSEEGAYGYTF
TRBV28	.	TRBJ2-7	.	TGTGCCAGCAGTGCAGCATTCAGCTCCTACGAGCAGTACTTC	CASSAAFSSYEQYF
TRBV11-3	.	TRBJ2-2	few	TGTGCCAGCAGCGGTTCCGGGACTTACACCGGGGAGCTGTTTTTT	CASSGSGTYTGELFF
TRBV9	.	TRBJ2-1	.	TGTGCCAGCAGCGTAGAGGGGGGCTTAAGCTCCTACAATGAGCAGTTCTTC	CASSVEGGLSSYNEQFF